The rows below give T cell receptor beta chains drawn from one sample of a study of cytomegalovirus exposure and HLA in healthy donors. The protocol was immunoSEQ multiplex PCR, while the TCRdb copy is restricted to in-frame clones and leaves out a portion. Of about 180,000 clones in the sample, 81% were seen once. The sample was PBMCs. The receptors derive from a woman aged 25 to 39 in good health and CMV-seronegative. Both conserved end residues are part of each CDR3. D genes are given only for firm matches. Only part of the rows carry a size: once, few, many, or a class if the clone is expanded.

abundance | d_gene | j_gene | v_gene | CDR3aa | CDR3nt
. | TRBD1 | TRBJ2-3 | TRBV7-2 | CASSLVGTATDTQYF | TGTGCCAGCAGCTTAGTTGGGACAGCCACAGATACGCAGTATTTT
. | TRBD2 | TRBJ2-1 | TRBV5-1 | CASSWAGTSYNEQFF | TGCGCCAGCAGCTGGGCCGGGACTAGCTACAATGAGCAGTTCTTC
once | TRBD1 | TRBJ2-3 | TRBV13 | CASSPRDRGVVDTQYF | TGTGCCAGCAGCCCTCGGGACAGGGGGGTTGTAGATACGCAGTATTTT
. | . | TRBJ2-3 | TRBV5-1 | CASSLASQGMFRTDTQYF | TGCGCCAGCAGCCTGGCTTCACAGGGAATGTTCAGGACAGATACGCAGTATTTT
. | TRBD1 | TRBJ2-7 | TRBV19 | CASSLRGNYEQYF | TGTGCCAGTAGTCTCAGGGGGAACTACGAGCAGTACTTC
. | TRBD2 | TRBJ2-7 | TRBV28 | CASSLIVSGGPLEQYF | TGTGCCAGCAGTTTAATAGTATCGGGAGGGCCTCTCGAGCAGTACTTC
. | . | TRBJ2-2 | TRBV29-1 | CSVDGGTGTGELFF | TGCAGCGTTGATGGGGGGACGGGCACCGGGGAGCTGTTTTTT
. | . | TRBJ1-3 | TRBV7-9 | CASSFLGSTGNTIYF | TGTGCCAGCAGCTTCCTAGGAAGTACTGGAAACACCATATATTTT
. | TRBD2 | TRBJ2-7 | TRBV6-1 | CASSVYTSGSSTYEQYF | TGTGCCAGCAGTGTATATACTAGCGGGAGTTCGACCTACGAGCAGTACTTC
once | TRBD1 | TRBJ1-2 | TRBV27 | CASSFGQGGGYGYTF | TGTGCCAGCAGTTTCGGACAGGGAGGAGGCTATGGCTACACCTTC
. | . | TRBJ1-5 | TRBV7-2 | CASSLEGYRNQPQHF | TGTGCCAGCAGCTTAGAGGGGTACAGGAATCAGCCCCAGCATTTT
. | . | TRBJ2-7 | TRBV28 | CASSFTGGGYEQYF | TGTGCCAGCAGTTTTACAGGTGGCGGCTACGAGCAGTACTTC
. | . | TRBJ1-3 | TRBV29-1 | CSAQRESGNTIYF | TGCAGCGCCCAAAGGGAGTCAGGAAACACCATATATTTT
once | TRBD2 | TRBJ2-1 | TRBV7-8 | CASSLLTSGRYNEQFF | TGTGCCAGCAGCTTGCTGACTAGCGGGAGGTACAATGAGCAGTTCTTC
. | TRBD1 | TRBJ1-1 | TRBV6-6 | CASRRQGTEAFF | TGTGCCAGCAGACGACAGGGGACTGAAGCTTTCTTT
. | . | TRBJ2-7 | TRBV7-8 | CASSLIVDSSYEQYF | TGTGCCAGCAGCTTAATCGTGGACTCCTCCTACGAGCAGTACTTC
. | . | TRBJ1-2 | TRBV6-1 | CASSKGSYTF | TGTGCCAGCTCCAAGGGGAGCTACACCTTC
. | . | TRBJ2-7 | TRBV7-9 | CASSLDLGLDSYEQYF | TGTGCCAGCAGCTTAGATTTAGGTTTGGACAGCTACGAGCAGTACTTC
. | . | TRBJ2-2 | TRBV6-5 | CASSYLTADGGLFF | TGTGCCAGCAGTTATCTCACAGCCGACGGTGGGCTGTTTTTT
. | TRBD2 | TRBJ2-1 | TRBV6-1 | CASSPGGGYNEQFF | TGTGCCAGCAGTCCGGGGGGAGGCTACAATGAGCAGTTCTTC
. | . | TRBJ1-1 | TRBV5-6 | CASSSTGVLTEAFF | TGTGCCAGCAGCTCGACAGGAGTGTTAACTGAAGCTTTCTTT
few | TRBD1 | TRBJ1-2 | TRBV27 | CASSWSRTGENYGYTF | TGTGCCAGCAGTTGGAGTAGGACAGGAGAGAACTATGGCTACACCTTC
. | TRBD1 | TRBJ1-5 | TRBV28 | CASRLIQGEGNQPQHF | TGTGCCAGCAGGCTTATACAGGGGGAGGGCAATCAGCCCCAGCATTTT
. | . | TRBJ1-6 | TRBV10-2 | CASSDPGMGSPLHF | TGCGCCAGCAGTGACCCGGGTATGGGTTCACCCCTCCACTTT
. | TRBD1 | TRBJ1-1 | TRBV5-4 | CASSLGAGTALNTEAFF | TGTGCCAGCAGCTTGGGGGCCGGGACAGCCCTGAACACTGAAGCTTTCTTT
. | TRBD1 | TRBJ1-1 | TRBV29-1 | CSVGVGHRGRTEAFF | TGCAGCGTTGGGGTGGGGCACAGGGGTCGCACTGAAGCTTTCTTT
. | . | TRBJ2-7 | TRBV6-5 | CASRPHGGAIDEQYF | TGTGCCAGCAGGCCCCATGGGGGGGCTATAGACGAGCAGTACTTC
. | . | TRBJ2-2 | TRBV7-6 | CASRPDNSNTGELFF | TGTGCCAGCAGACCGGACAACTCGAACACCGGGGAGCTGTTTTTT
. | . | TRBJ1-1 | TRBV27 | CASSPIGGISTEAFF | TGTGCCAGCAGTCCTATCGGGGGTATCAGCACTGAAGCTTTCTTT
. | TRBD1 | TRBJ1-2 | TRBV7-2 | CASSRAGGFGYTF | TGTGCCAGCAGCCGCGCAGGGGGCTTTGGCTACACCTTC
. | . | TRBJ1-5 | TRBV27 | CASSLGARGQPQHF | TGTGCCAGCAGTTTGGGAGCACGAGGGCAGCCCCAGCATTTT
. | TRBD1 | TRBJ2-5 | TRBV27 | CASSTGQVQETQYF | TGTGCCAGCAGTACCGGACAGGTTCAAGAGACCCAGTACTTC
. | TRBD2 | TRBJ2-1 | TRBV6-5 | CASGLAGAYNEQFF | TGTGCCAGCGGTCTAGCGGGGGCCTACAATGAGCAGTTCTTC
. | TRBD1 | TRBJ1-2 | TRBV28 | CASSLVGQGNYGYTF | TGTGCCAGCAGTTTAGTGGGACAGGGGAACTATGGCTACACCTTC
. | TRBD1 | TRBJ2-7 | TRBV10-3 | CAIRRVDRDYEQYF | TGTGCCATCCGGAGAGTAGACAGGGACTACGAGCAGTACTTC
. | TRBD1 | TRBJ1-4 | TRBV6-5 | CASRPNRGGNEKLFF | TGTGCCAGCAGACCCAACAGGGGGGGTAATGAAAAACTGTTTTTT
. | . | TRBJ2-1 | TRBV7-9 | CASRVRDEQFF | TGTGCCAGCAGGGTTCGAGATGAGCAGTTCTTC
. | TRBD1 | TRBJ1-5 | TRBV28 | CASSLRLLGQGANQPQHF | TGTGCCAGCAGTTTACGATTGCTCGGACAGGGGGCAAATCAGCCCCAGCATTTT
. | TRBD1 | TRBJ1-5 | TRBV6-5 | CASSSDRDFDQPQHF | TGTGCCAGCAGTTCGGACAGGGATTTCGATCAGCCCCAGCATTTT
. | . | TRBJ1-6 | TRBV18 | CASSPDDRLSSPLHF | TGTGCCAGCTCACCGGATGACAGGTTAAGTTCACCCCTCCACTTT
once | TRBD2 | TRBJ2-1 | TRBV6-5 | CASSYILAGGPNEQFF | TGTGCCAGCAGTTACATACTAGCGGGAGGGCCCAATGAGCAGTTCTTC
. | . | TRBJ1-1 | TRBV11-2 | CASSLKWAGNTEAFF | TGTGCCAGCAGCCTTAAATGGGCCGGTAACACTGAAGCTTTCTTT
. | . | TRBJ2-5 | TRBV27 | CASRDGNQETQYF | TGTGCCAGCAGGGACGGGAACCAAGAGACCCAGTACTTC
. | TRBD2 | TRBJ2-1 | TRBV9 | CASSRGLVGSYNEQFF | TGTGCCAGCAGCCGGGGACTAGTGGGATCCTACAATGAGCAGTTCTTC
. | TRBD2 | TRBJ2-7 | TRBV7-2 | CASSSPGLEIYEQYF | TGTGCCAGCAGCTCACCGGGACTAGAGATCTACGAGCAGTACTTC
. | TRBD1 | TRBJ1-2 | TRBV6-1 | CASSERDRTVYGYTF | TGTGCCAGCAGTGAAAGGGACAGAACCGTCTATGGCTACACCTTC
. | TRBD1 | TRBJ1-1 | TRBV28 | CASSPDRVTEAFF | TGTGCCAGCAGTCCGGACAGGGTAACTGAAGCTTTCTTT
. | TRBD1 | TRBJ1-1 | TRBV19 | CATGTAANTEAFF | TGTGCCACGGGGACAGCCGCTAACACTGAAGCTTTCTTT
. | TRBD2 | TRBJ2-4 | TRBV18 | CASSPPVAGGVIQYF | TGTGCCAGCTCACCACCGGTAGCGGGAGGAGTAATTCAGTACTTC
. | TRBD2 | TRBJ2-1 | TRBV27 | CASSWGGNSYNEQFF | TGTGCCAGCAGTTGGGGGGGGAACTCCTACAATGAGCAGTTCTTC
. | TRBD1 | TRBJ2-1 | TRBV4-3 | CASSQDKGTGLYNEQFF | TGCGCCAGCAGCCAAGACAAGGGGACAGGGCTTTACAATGAGCAGTTCTTC
few | TRBD1 | TRBJ1-2 | TRBV7-2 | CASSTDRVYGYTF | TGTGCCAGCAGCACGGACAGGGTCTATGGCTACACCTTC
. | TRBD1 | TRBJ2-1 | TRBV7-9 | CASRVQGVANEQFF | TGTGCCAGCAGAGTGCAGGGGGTAGCCAATGAGCAGTTCTTC
. | . | TRBJ2-3 | TRBV5-4 | CASSHTGSRTDTQYF | TGTGCCAGCAGCCATACCGGGTCTAGGACAGATACGCAGTATTTT